This TCR beta chain was retrieved from a study of control samples from healthy donors and cancer patients. Trimming stripped 7 bases from V and 2 bases from J, with 11 bases between. This CDR3 comprises 14 residues. The germline CDR1 and CDR2 sequences are MGHRA and YSYEKL. Clones were read by immunoSEQ multiplex PCR, and TCRdb kept only the in-frame ones, dropping some. The table shows more than 100,000 clones, with 80% to 95% occurring only once. The specimen was blood. The TCR comes from a man in his late teens or twenties in good health. The chain carries TRBV4-1 and TRBJ2-2, with D perhaps TRBD2 (7 bases). In DNA, the CDR3 is TGCGCCAGCACCGGGGGGCCTAACACCGGGGAGCTGTTTTTT. The encoded protein is CASTGGPNTGELFF.